The 4 T cell receptor beta chains below all came from one sample that was sequenced in a study of blood T cell repertoires in COVID-19. The data were produced by immunoSEQ multiplex PCR, yet TCRdb's version contains in-frame clones alone and is incomplete. Altogether 260,000 or so clones are present, 70% to 90% being singletons, with the ten largest covering approximately 0.7%. Sequenced material: peripheral blood. These receptors originate from a human donor in a cohort sampled during active COVID-19.

The chain joins TRBV5-4 to TRBJ2-1, with 10 bases lining up with TRBD2. There are 14 residues in the CDR3. Per germline, CDR1 SGHNT and CDR2 YYREEE (reference sequence). The ends lost 4 bases at V and 6 bases at J; junction bases unmatched: 4. The CDR3 DNA is TGTGCCAGCAGCGGGGGACTAGCGAGCAATGAGCAGTTCTTC. This sequence encodes CASSGGLASNEQFF.

Turning to this clone: Distinct nucleotide sequences in the sample also encode this CDR3. The gene calls are TRBV27 and TRBJ2-5, with 10 bases that match TRBD2. CDR1 is MNHEY, CDR2 SMNVEV, per germline (reference sequence). The trim removed 3 bases at V and 4 bases at J, leaving 2 bases unmatched. There are 14 residues in the CDR3. The CDR3, as DNA: TGTGCCAGCAGTTTTCTAGCGGGAGTAGAGACCCAGTACTTC. It is translated as CASSFLAGVETQYF.

The chain combines TRBV27 with TRBJ1-1, with a weak D call TRBD1 (6 bases). Germline V lookup: CDR1 MNHEY, CDR2 SMNVEV (reference sequence). V lost 6 bases and J lost 6, with 17 bases in between. The length of the CDR3 is 14 residues. The CDR3 coding sequence is TGTGCCAGCAGGTTGGCGGGGGGGGCTCCTGAAGCTTTCTTT. This encodes CASRLAGGAPEAFF.

The V gene is TRBV5-1, the J gene TRBJ2-2; D is ambiguous. The germline V gene has CDR1 SGHRS and CDR2 YFSETQ. The CDR3 is 16 residues long. V dropped 6 bases and J dropped 6 bases, with 21 bases sitting between them. The CDR3 bases are TGCGCCAGCACTCTGGAACGGGTCGGTACGTCCGGGGAGCTGTTTTTT. This sequence encodes CASTLERVGTSGELFF.